One sample yielded the 12 T cell receptor beta chains listed below, sequenced in a study of blood T cell repertoires in COVID-19. The method was immunoSEQ multiplex PCR; TCRdb's version includes in-frame clones alone and lacks a portion of them. The table shows around 60,000 clones, with 80% to 95% occurring only once. Sequencing was carried out using peripheral blood. The receptors stem from a man aged 50-60 years with active COVID-19.

The chain employs TRBV12-3 or TRBV12-4 and TRBJ1-4; 7 positions match TRBD1. V shed 4 bases, J shed 6 bases, and the junction held 2 bases outside the gene matches. The CDR3 spans 13 residues. The CDR3 DNA reads as TGTGCCAGCAGTTCAGGGGGGTATGAAAAACTGTTTTTT. The encoded protein is CASSSGGYEKLFF.

This chain joins TRBV6-5 and TRBJ1-5; no reliable D call. The CDR3 spans 14 residues. Between the trimmed V and J ends, which lost 4 bases and 0 bases, there was a span of 7 bases. Per the germline V gene, CDR1 is MNHEY and CDR2 is SVGAGI. The CDR3 coding sequence is TGTGCCAGCAGTTCCAGGTATAGCAATCAGCCCCAGCATTTT. It translates to CASSSRYSNQPQHF.

This clone has only one observation. The chain joins TRBV14 to TRBJ2-5; D gene ambiguous. CDR1 is SGHDN and CDR2 is FVKESK in the germline V gene. The CDR3 is made up of 15 amino acids. V lost 1 base to trimming and J lost 1 base, with 10 bases between them. The CDR3 protein is CASSQVVGPQETQYF. The CDR3 DNA sequence: TGTGCCAGCAGCCAAGTGGTGGGCCCCCAAGAGACCCAGTACTTC.

The genes are TRBV11-2 and TRBJ2-1, with D perhaps matching TRBD1 (6 bases). V lost 4 bases and J lost 5, with 18 bases in between. The germline gives CDR1 SGHAT, CDR2 FQNNGV. The CDR3 is made up of 16 amino acids. The CDR3 nucleotides are TGTGCCAGCAGCTCCCTCGGACAGACGAAACACAATGAGCAGTTCTTC. Its protein is CASSSLGQTKHNEQFF.

The chain links TRBV13 to TRBJ2-5, with a tentative D call TRBD1 (5 bases). From germline, CDR1 is PRHDT and CDR2 FYEKMQ (reference sequence). There are 15 residues in the CDR3. V shed 5 bases and J shed 1 base, with 14 bases lying between them. The CDR3 region has the DNA TGTGCCAGCAGCCCCAGGACACCCTTCCAAGAGACCCAGTACTTC. Translating gives CASSPRTPFQETQYF.

The chain combines TRBV5-1 with TRBJ1-1; weak D call: TRBD1 (6 bases). Trimming stripped 5 bases from V and 4 bases from J, with 12 bases between. The length of the CDR3 is 13 residues. Germline V gives CDR1 SGHRS, CDR2 YFSETQ. This chain's CDR3 is CASRVPGATEAFF. In DNA, the CDR3 is TGCGCCAGCAGGGTTCCAGGGGCCACTGAAGCTTTCTTT.

V is TRBV5-4 and J is TRBJ1-2; TRBD1 is a possible D gene (5 bases). The V gene lost 1 base and the J gene lost 6 bases, with 16 bases spanning the gap. There are 15 residues in the CDR3. Germline V gene lookup returns CDR1 SGHNT and CDR2 YYREEE (reference sequence). DNA for the CDR3: TGTGCCAGCAGCTTGCCCGGCCAGGGTGGAGATGGCTACACCTTC. Protein product: CASSLPGQGGDGYTF.

V and J are TRBV6-1 and TRBJ1-5; no clear D. The CDR3 contains 13 residues. V was trimmed by 0 bases and J by 7 bases, leaving 7 bases between them. CDR1 is MNHNS and CDR2 is SASEGT in the germline V gene. The CDR3 reads CASSEALGQPQHF. In DNA form, the CDR3 reads TGTGCCAGCAGTGAAGCCCTGGGCCAGCCCCAGCATTTT.

This clone was seen just once. The rearrangement uses TRBV18 and TRBJ2-5; the D gene is possibly TRBD1 (5 bases). V lost 5 bases, J lost 1 base, and 11 bases lay in between. CDR3 length: 14 amino acids. Germline assignment: CDR1 KGHSH and CDR2 LQKENI. The CDR3 sequence is CASSERQFQETQYF. The DNA for the CDR3 is TGTGCCAGCTCAGAACGACAGTTCCAAGAGACCCAGTACTTC.

The CDR3 nucleotides are TGTGCCAGCAGCCCGTTGTTCCAGGGAAATTCACCCCTCCACTTT. Its protein is CASSPLFQGNSPLHF. This chain connects TRBV7-9 to TRBJ1-6, with D possibly being TRBD1 (5 bases). CDR3 length: 15 amino acids. CDR1 is SEHNR and CDR2 is FQNEAQ in the germline V gene (reference sequence). V lost 5 bases and J lost 7, with 15 bases in between.

DNA of the CDR3: TGTGCCAGCAGTGAATCCGGGACAGGCTTCAATGAGCAGTTCTTC. This gives the protein CASSESGTGFNEQFF. The V call is TRBV6-1, the J call TRBJ2-1; 8 bases are a match to TRBD1. The CDR3 spans 15 residues. V was pared by 2 bases and J by 6 bases, with 6 bases of the junction left unmatched. CDR1 is MNHNS and CDR2 is SASEGT in the germline V gene.

This chain uses TRBV2 with TRBJ1-6; 8 nucleotides agree with TRBD1. The CDR3 spans 14 residues. Germline CDR1 is SNHLY and CDR2 is FYNNEI. Germline trimming cut 8 bases from V and 7 bases from J; bases unmatched to any gene: 7. This CDR3 is CASGLRQGNSPLHF. CDR3 in DNA: TGTGCCAGCGGGCTTAGACAGGGGAATTCACCCCTCCACTTT. Complete variable domain (other parts from reference TRBV2 and TRBJ1-6): EPEVTQTPSHQVTQMGQEVILRCVPISNHLYFYWYRQILGQKVEFLVSFYNNEISEKSEIFDDQFSVERPDGSNFTLKIRSTKLEDSAMYFCASGLRQGNSPLHFGNGTRLTVT.